This TCR beta chain stems from a study of blood T cell repertoires in COVID-19. Looking at the study overall: Italy, Spain and the United States were the sources of the convalescent and acute COVID-19 samples.

The sample holds one count of this clone. The cohort comprised adults aged about 18 to 90 years residing in 24 US areas. Participants reported their clinical history, and cohort assignment relied on those reports. Either two negative PCRs, clearance, or symptom resolution qualified Cohort 3 donors as recovered. The CDR3 sequence is 16 residues long. Germline CDR1 and CDR2: SGHTA and FQGNSA. The V segment lost 5 bases and the J segment 2 bases; nucleotides outside the gene matches: 9. The data were produced by immunoSEQ multiplex PCR, yet TCRdb's version contains in-frame clones alone and is incomplete. The sample yields more than 250,000 clones, roughly 90% seen once.

The source is a woman aged 30 to 39 who had recovered from COVID-19. The genes are TRBV7-2 and TRBJ2-3, with 8 bases aligning to TRBD2. Sequences were obtained from PBMCs or T cells enriched from blood (not recorded which). CDR3 DNA: TGTGCCAGCAGCCCCGGACTAGCTGTATTCACAGATACGCAGTATTTT. This encodes CASSPGLAVFTDTQYF. Using reference TRBV7-2 and TRBJ2-3 for the parts outside the CDR3, the full variable domain is GAGVSQSPSNKVTEKGKDVELRCDPISGHTALYWYRQSLGQGLEFLIYFQGNSAPDKSGLPSDRFSAERTGGSVSTLTIQRTQQEDSAVYLCASSPGLAVFTDTQYFGPGTRLTVL.